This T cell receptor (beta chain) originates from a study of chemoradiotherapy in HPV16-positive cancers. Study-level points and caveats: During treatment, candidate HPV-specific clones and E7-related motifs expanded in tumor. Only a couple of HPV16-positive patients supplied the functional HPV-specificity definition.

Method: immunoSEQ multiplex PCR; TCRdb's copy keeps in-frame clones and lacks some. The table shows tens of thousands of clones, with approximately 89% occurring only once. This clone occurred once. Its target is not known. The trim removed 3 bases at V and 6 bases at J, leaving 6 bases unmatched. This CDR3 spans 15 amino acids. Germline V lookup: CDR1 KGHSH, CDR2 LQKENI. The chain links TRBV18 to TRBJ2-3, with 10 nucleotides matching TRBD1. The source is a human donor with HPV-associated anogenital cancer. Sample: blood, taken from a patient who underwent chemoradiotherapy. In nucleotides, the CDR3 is TGTGCCAGCTCACCGGGACAGGGGACTAGGGATACGCAGTATTTT. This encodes CASSPGQGTRDTQYF.